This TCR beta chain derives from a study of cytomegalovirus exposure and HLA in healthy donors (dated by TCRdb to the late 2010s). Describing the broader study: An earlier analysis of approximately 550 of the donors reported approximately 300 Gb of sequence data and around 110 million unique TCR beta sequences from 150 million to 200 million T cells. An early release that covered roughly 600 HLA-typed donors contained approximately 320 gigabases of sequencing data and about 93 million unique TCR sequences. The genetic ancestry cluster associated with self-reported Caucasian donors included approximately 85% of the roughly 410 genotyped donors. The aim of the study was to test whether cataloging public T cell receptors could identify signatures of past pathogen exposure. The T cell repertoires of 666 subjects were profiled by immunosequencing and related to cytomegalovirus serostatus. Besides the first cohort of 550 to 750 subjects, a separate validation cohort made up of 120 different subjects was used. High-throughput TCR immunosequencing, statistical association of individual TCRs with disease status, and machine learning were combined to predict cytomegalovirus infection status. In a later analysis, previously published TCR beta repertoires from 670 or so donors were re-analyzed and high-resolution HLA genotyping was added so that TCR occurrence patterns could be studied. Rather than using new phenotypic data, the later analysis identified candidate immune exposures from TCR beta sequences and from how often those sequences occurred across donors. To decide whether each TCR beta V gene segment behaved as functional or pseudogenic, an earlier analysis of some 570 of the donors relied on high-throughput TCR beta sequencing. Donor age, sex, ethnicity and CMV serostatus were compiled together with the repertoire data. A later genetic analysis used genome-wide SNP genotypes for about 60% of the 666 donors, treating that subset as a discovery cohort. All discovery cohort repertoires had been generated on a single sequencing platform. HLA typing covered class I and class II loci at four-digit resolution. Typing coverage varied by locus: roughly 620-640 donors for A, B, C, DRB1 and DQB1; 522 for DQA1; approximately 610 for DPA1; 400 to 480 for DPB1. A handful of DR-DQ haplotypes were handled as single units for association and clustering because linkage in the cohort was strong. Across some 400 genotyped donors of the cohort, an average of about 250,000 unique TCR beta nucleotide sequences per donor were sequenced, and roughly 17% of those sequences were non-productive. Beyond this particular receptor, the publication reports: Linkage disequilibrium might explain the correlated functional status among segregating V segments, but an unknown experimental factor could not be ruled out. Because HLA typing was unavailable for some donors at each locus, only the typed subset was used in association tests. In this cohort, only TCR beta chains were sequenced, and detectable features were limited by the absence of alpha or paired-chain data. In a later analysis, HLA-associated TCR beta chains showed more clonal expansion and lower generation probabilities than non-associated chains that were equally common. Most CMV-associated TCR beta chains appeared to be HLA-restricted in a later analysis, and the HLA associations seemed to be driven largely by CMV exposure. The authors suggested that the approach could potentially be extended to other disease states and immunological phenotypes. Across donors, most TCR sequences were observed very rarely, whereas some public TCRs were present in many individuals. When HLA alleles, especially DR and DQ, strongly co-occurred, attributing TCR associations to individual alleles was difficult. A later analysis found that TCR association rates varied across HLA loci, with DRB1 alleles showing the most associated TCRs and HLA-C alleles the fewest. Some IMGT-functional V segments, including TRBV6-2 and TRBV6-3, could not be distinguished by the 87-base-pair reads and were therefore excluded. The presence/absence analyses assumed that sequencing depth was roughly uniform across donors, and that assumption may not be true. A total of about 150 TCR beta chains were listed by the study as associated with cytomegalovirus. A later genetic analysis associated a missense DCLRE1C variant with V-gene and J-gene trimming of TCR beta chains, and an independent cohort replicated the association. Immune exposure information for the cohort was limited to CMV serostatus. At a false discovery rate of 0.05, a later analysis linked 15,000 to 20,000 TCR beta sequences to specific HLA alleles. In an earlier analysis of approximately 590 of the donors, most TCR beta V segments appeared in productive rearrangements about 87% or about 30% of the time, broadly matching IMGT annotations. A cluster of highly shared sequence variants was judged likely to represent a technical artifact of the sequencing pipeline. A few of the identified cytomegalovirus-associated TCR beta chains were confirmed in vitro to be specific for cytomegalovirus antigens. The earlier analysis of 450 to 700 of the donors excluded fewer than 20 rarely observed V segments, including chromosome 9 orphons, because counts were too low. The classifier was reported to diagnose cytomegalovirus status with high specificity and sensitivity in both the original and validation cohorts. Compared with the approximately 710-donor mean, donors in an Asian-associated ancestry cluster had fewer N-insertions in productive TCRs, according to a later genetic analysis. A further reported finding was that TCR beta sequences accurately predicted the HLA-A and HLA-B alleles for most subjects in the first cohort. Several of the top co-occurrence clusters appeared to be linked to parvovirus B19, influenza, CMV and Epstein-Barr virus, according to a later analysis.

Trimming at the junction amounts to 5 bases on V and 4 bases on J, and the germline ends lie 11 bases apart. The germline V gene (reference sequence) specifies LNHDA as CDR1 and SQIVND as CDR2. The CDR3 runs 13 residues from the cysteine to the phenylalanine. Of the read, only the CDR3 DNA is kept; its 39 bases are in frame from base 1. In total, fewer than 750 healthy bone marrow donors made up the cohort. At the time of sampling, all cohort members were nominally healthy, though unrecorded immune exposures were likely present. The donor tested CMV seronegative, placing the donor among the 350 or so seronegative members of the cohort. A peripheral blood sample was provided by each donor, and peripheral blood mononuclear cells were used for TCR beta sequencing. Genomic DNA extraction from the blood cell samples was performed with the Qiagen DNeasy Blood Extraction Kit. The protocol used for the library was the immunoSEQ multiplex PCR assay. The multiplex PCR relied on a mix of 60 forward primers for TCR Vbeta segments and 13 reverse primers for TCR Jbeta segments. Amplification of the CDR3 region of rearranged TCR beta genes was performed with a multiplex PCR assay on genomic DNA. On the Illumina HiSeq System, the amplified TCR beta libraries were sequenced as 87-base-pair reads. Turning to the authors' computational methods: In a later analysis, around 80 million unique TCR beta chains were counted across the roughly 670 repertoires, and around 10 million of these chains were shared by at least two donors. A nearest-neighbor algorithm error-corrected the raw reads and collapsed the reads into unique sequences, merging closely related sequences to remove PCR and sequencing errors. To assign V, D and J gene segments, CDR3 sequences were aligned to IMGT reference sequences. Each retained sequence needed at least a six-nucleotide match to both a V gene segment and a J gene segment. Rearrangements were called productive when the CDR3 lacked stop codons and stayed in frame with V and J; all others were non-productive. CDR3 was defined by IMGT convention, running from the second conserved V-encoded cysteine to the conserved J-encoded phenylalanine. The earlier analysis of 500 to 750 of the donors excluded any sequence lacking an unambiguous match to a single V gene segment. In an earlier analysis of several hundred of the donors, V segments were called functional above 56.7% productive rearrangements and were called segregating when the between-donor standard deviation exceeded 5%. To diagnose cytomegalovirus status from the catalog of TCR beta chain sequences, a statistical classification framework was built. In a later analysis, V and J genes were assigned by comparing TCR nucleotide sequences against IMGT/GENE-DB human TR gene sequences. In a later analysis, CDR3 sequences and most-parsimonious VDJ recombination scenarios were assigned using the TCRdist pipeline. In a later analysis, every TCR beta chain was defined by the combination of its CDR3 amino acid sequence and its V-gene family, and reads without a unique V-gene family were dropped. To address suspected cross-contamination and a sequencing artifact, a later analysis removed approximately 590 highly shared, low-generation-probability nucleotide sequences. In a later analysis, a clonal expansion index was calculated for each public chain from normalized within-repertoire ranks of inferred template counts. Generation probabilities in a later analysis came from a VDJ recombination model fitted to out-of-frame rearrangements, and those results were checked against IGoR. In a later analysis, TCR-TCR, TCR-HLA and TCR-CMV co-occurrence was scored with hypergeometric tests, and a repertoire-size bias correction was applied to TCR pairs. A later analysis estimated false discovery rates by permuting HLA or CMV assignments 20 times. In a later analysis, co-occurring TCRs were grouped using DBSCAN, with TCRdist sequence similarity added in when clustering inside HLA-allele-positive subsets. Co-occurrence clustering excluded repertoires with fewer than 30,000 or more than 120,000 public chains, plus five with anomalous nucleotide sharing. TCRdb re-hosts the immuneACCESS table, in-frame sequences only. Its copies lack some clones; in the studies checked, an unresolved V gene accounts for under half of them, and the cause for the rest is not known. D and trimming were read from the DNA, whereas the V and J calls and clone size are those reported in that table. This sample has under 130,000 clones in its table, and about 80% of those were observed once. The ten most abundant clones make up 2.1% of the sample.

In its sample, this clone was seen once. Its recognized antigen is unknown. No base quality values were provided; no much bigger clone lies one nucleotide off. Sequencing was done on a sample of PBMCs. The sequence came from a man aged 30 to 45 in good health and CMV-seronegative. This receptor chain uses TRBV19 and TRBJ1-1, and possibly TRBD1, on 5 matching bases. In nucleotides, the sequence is TGTGCCAGTAGTTTGGGGGGGGTCACTGAAGCTTTCTTT. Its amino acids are CASSLGGVTEAFF.